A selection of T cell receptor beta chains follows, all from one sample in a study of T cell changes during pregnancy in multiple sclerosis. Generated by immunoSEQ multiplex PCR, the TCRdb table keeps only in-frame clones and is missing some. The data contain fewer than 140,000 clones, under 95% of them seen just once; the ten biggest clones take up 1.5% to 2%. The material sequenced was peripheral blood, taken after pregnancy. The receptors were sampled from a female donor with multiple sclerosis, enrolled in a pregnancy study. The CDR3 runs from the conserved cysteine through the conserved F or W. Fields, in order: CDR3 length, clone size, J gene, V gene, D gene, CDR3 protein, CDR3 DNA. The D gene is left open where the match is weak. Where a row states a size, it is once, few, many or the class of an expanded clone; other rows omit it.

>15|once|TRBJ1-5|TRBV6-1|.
CASSRTRGDNQPQHF
TGTGCCAGCAGTCGTACCAGGGGTGACAATCAGCCCCAGCATTTT
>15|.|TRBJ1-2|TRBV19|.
CASQDNRDFPYGYTF
TGTGCCAGCCAAGACAACCGGGACTTTCCCTATGGCTACACCTTC
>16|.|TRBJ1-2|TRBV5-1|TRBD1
CASSLGQGGFDYGYTF
TGCGCCAGCAGCTTGGGACAGGGTGGGTTTGACTATGGCTACACCTTC
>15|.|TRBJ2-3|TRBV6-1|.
CASRGGSPNTDTQYF
TGTGCCAGCAGGGGAGGCTCGCCTAATACAGATACGCAGTATTTT
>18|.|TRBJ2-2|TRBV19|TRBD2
CASTLGTSGGANTGELFF
TGTGCCAGTACCCTCGGGACTAGCGGGGGGGCAAACACCGGGGAGCTGTTTTTT
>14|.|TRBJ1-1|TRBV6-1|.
CASRPLLMNTEAFF
TGTGCCAGCCGGCCTCTACTAATGAACACTGAAGCTTTCTTT
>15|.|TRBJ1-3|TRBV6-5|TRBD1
CASSYRTGSGDTIYF
TGTGCCAGCAGTTATCGGACAGGTTCTGGAGACACCATATATTTT
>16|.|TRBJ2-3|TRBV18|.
CASSPVRLEVTDTQYF
TGTGCCAGCTCACCAGTAAGGTTGGAGGTAACAGATACGCAGTATTTT
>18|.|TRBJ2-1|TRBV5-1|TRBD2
CASSLGIAGASSYNEQFF
TGCGCCAGCAGCTTGGGTATAGCGGGGGCCAGCTCCTACAATGAGCAGTTCTTC
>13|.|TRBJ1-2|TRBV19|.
CASSFQGRTGYTF
TGTGCCAGTAGTTTCCAGGGCCGCACTGGCTACACCTTC
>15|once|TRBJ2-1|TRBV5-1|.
CASSTRQGLYNEQFF
TGCGCCAGCAGCACCCGACAGGGACTGTACAATGAGCAGTTCTTC
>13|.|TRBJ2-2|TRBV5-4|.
CASSQGFTGELFF
TGTGCCAGCAGTCAGGGGTTCACCGGGGAGCTGTTTTTT
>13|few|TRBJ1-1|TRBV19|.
CASSTTGDTEAFF
TGTGCCAGTAGTACCACGGGGGACACTGAAGCTTTCTTT
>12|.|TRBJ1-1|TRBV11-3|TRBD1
CASSFPGGAAFF
TGTGCCAGCAGCTTCCCAGGGGGCGCCGCTTTCTTT
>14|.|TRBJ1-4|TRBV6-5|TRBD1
CASRLGQGREKLFF
TGTGCCAGCAGGCTGGGACAGGGCCGAGAAAAACTGTTTTTT
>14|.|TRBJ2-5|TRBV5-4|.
CASSSQGRTETQYF
TGTGCCAGCAGCTCGCAGGGTCGGACAGAGACCCAGTACTTC
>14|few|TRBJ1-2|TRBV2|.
CASSEVSSGFGYTF
TGTGCCAGCAGTGAAGTTTCGTCGGGATTCGGCTACACCTTC
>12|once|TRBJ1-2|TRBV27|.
CASTDGGNGYTF
TGTGCCAGCACTGATGGGGGCAATGGCTACACCTTC
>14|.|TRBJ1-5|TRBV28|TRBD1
CASSFGQDYQPQHF
TGTGCCAGCAGTTTCGGACAGGATTATCAGCCCCAGCATTTT
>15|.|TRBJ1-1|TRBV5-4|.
CASRTITGMSTEAFF
TGTGCCAGCAGGACCATAACAGGGATGAGCACTGAAGCTTTCTTT
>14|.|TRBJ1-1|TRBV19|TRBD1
CASSVDRVNTEAFF
TGTGCCAGTAGTGTGGACAGGGTGAACACTGAAGCTTTCTTT
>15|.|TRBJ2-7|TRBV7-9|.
CASSLGPGSSYEQYF
TGTGCCAGCAGCTTAGGTCCCGGTAGCTCCTACGAGCAGTACTTC
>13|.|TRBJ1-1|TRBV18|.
CASSKGGGIEAFF
TGTGCCAGCTCAAAAGGGGGGGGTATTGAAGCTTTCTTT
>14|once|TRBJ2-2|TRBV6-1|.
CASKRSGNVGELFF
TGTGCCAGCAAGAGGTCGGGGAACGTCGGGGAGCTGTTTTTT
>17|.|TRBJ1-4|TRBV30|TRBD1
CAWSVRALDRRNEKLFF
TGTGCCTGGAGTGTACGAGCGTTGGACAGGCGGAATGAAAAACTGTTTTTT
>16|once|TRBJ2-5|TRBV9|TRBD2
CASSTRERDYQETQYF
TGTGCCAGCAGCACGCGGGAGCGTGATTACCAAGAGACCCAGTACTTC
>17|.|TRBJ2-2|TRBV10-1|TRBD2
CASSDYSGAGGTGELFF
TGCGCCAGCAGTGATTATTCGGGAGCGGGAGGTACCGGGGAGCTGTTTTTT
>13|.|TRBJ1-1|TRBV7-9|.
CASSLGQYTEAFF
TGTGCCAGCAGCTTAGGTCAATACACTGAAGCTTTCTTT
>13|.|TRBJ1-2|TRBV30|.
CAWSVRSGNGYTF
TGTGCCTGGAGTGTACGCTCGGGGAATGGCTACACCTTC
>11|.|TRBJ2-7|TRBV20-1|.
CSARAAYEQYF
TGCAGTGCTAGAGCAGCCTACGAGCAGTACTTC
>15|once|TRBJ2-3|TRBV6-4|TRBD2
CASRKLAGSTDTQYF
TGTGCCAGCAGGAAACTAGCGGGCAGCACAGATACGCAGTATTTT
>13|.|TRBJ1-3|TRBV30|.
CASRGDSGNTIYF
TGTGCCTCCCGGGGGGACTCTGGAAACACCATATATTTT